This entry lists 13 T cell receptor beta chains sequenced from one sample in a study of blood T cell repertoires in COVID-19. Sequencing used immunoSEQ multiplex PCR; TCRdb keeps in-frame clones, though not all of them. The repertoire includes fewer than 200,000 clones, over 75% of them detected once, and roughly 8.9% sits in the top ten. The sequenced sample was PBMCs or T cells enriched from blood (not recorded which). The receptor set was obtained from a woman younger than 30 who had recovered from COVID-19.

V is TRBV15 and J is TRBJ1-4, with D hard to call. Trimming removed 0 bases at V and 4 bases at J, with 6 bases between. Germline CDR1 and CDR2: LNHNV and YYDKDF (reference sequence). The CDR3 consists of 14 residues. Here the CDR3 reads CATSREADNEKLFF. The CDR3 nucleotides read TGTGCCACCAGCAGAGAGGCAGATAATGAAAAACTGTTTTTT.

V gene TRBV30 combines with J gene TRBJ1-4, with 7 bases identical to TRBD1. Per germline, CDR1 GTSNPN and CDR2 SVGIG (reference sequence). There are 16 residues in the CDR3. J gave up 1 base and V 3 bases, and 8 bases lay outside the gene matches. The CDR3 region is CAWREGNRGTNEKLFF. Written as DNA, the CDR3 is TGTGCCTGGAGAGAAGGAAACAGGGGAACTAATGAAAAACTGTTTTTT.

The rearrangement joins TRBV4-2 to TRBJ2-2; a weak D match, TRBD1 (5 bases). V dropped 4 bases and J dropped 1 base, with 7 bases sitting between them. The V gene's germline CDR1 is LGHNA and CDR2 YNFKEQ. The CDR3 length is 14 residues. The CDR3 protein is CASSLDRNTGELFF. Here the CDR3 DNA reads TGTGCCAGCAGCCTCGACAGGAACACCGGGGAGCTGTTTTTT.

The CDR3 region has the DNA TGCAGCGCGGCGGGACAGACGTACGAGCAGTACTTC. It codes for CSAAGQTYEQYF. This chain uses TRBV29-1 with TRBJ2-7, with D possibly TRBD1 on 7 matching bases. V lost 7 bases, J lost 4 bases, and 14 bases lay in between. CDR3 size: 12 residues. Germline assignment: CDR1 SQVTM and CDR2 ANQGSEA.

The chain employs TRBV5-8 and TRBJ2-1; 11 positions agree with TRBD2. Looked up from germline, CDR1 is SGHTS and CDR2 is YDEGEE. Losses at the gene ends were 0 bases for V and 10 bases for J; bases not matched to a gene: 9. There are 16 residues in the CDR3. CDR3 region: CASSLGGIAGGLEQFF. CDR3 coding DNA: TGTGCCAGCAGCTTGGGTGGAATAGCGGGGGGGCTGGAGCAGTTCTTC.

The rearrangement uses TRBV2 and TRBJ1-2; 10 positions agree with TRBD1. With 0 bases clipped from V and 8 bases from J, the junction kept 15 bases outside the gene matches. The germline CDR1 and CDR2 sequences are SNHLY and FYNNEI. This CDR3 has 18 residues. CDR3 DNA sequence: TGTGCCAGCAGTGAAGCCCCAGGGACAGGGGAAAGCCTTGGGGGCTACACCTTC. Its translation: CASSEAPGTGESLGGYTF.

This chain joins TRBV10-2 and TRBJ2-7; no clear D gene. This CDR3 spans 11 amino acids. V dropped 8 bases and J dropped 4 bases, with 9 bases sitting between them. Per the germline V gene, CDR1 is WSHSY and CDR2 is SAAADI. The CDR3 loop reads CASSPYYEQYF. The CDR3 DNA is TGCGCCAGCTCTCCCTATTACGAGCAGTACTTC.

The chain recombines TRBV5-4 with TRBJ2-2, with 7 bases aligning to TRBD1. The length of the CDR3 is 16 residues. Losses at the gene ends were 0 bases for V and 1 base for J; bases not matched to a gene: 3. Germline V gene lookup returns CDR1 SGHNT and CDR2 YYREEE (reference sequence). The CDR3 bases are TGTGCCAGCAGCTTGGGGACAGGAATGAACACCGGGGAGCTGTTTTTT. It codes for CASSLGTGMNTGELFF.

The rearrangement joins TRBV6-5 to TRBJ1-1; D uncertain. The V gene's germline CDR1 is MNHEY and CDR2 SVGAGI. Trimming removed 6 bases from V and 9 bases from J, with 14 bases in between. The CDR3 has 12 amino acids. The CDR3 is CASRSRSGKAFF. As DNA, the CDR3 is TGTGCCAGCAGGTCTCGATCAGGTAAAGCTTTCTTT.

The chain couples TRBV4-1 to TRBJ1-2; D ambiguous. Trimming removed 1 base at V and 5 bases at J, with 14 bases between. The CDR3 totals 15 residues. Germline CDR1 MGHRA, CDR2 YSYEKL. The chain's CDR3 is CASSQVTELSYGYTF. CDR3 coding DNA: TGCGCCAGCAGCCAAGTAACAGAGCTTAGTTATGGCTACACCTTC.

The CDR3: CASRVSGGAPETQYF. The CDR3 nucleotides are TGTGCCAGCAGGGTTAGCGGGGGGGCCCCAGAGACCCAGTACTTC. The rearrangement uses TRBV7-2 and TRBJ2-5; TRBD2 agrees at 11 bases. CDR1 and CDR2 from the germline V gene are SGHTA and FQGNSA. Unmatched junction bases numbered 7, after V lost 6 bases and J lost 4 bases. The CDR3 has 15 residues.

This chain joins TRBV18 and TRBJ2-5; 8 bases are a match to TRBD1. Trimming cost V 2 bases and J 7 bases; bases outside gene matches: 0. Germline V gives CDR1 KGHSH, CDR2 LQKENI. The CDR3 consists of 12 residues. The CDR3 sequence is CASSPGQGTQYF. As DNA, the CDR3 is TGTGCCAGCTCACCAGGACAGGGGACCCAGTACTTC.

The count of this clone is one. The V gene is TRBV27, the J gene TRBJ2-1; TRBD1 matches 7 bases. V dropped 4 bases and J dropped 4; count of bases not matched to a gene: 1. Germline lookup yields CDR1 MNHEY and CDR2 SMNVEV (reference sequence). The CDR3 length is 13 residues. The DNA of the CDR3 is TGTGCCAGCAGTTGGGACAGATACAATGAGCAGTTCTTC. Protein product: CASSWDRYNEQFF.